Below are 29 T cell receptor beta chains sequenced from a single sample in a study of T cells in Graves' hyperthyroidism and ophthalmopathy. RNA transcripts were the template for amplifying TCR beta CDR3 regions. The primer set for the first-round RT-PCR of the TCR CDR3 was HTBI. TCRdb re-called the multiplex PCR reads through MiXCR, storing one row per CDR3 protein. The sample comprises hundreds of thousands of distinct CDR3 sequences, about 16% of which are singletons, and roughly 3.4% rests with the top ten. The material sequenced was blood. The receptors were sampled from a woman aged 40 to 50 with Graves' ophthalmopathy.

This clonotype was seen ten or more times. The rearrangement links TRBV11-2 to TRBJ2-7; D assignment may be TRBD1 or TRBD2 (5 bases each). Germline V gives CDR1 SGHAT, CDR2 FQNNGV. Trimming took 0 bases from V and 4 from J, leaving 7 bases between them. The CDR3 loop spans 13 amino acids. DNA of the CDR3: TGTGCCAGCAGCTTAGAGGGACGATACGAGCAGTACTTC. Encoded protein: CASSLEGRYEQYF.

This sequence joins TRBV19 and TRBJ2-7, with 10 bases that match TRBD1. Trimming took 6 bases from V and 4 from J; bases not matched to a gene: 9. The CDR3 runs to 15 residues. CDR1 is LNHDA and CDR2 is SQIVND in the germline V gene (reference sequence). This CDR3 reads CASSPRTGGIYEQYF. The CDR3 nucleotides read TGTGCCAGTAGCCCCAGGACAGGGGGTATTTACGAGCAGTACTTC.

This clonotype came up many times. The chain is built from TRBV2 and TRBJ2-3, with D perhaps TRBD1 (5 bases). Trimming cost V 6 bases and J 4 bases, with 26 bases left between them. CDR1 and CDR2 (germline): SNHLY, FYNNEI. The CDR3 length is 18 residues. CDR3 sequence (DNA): TGTGCCAGCAGCTCGAGACAGAGCCCCCTCGCGACCTCAGATACGCAGTATTTT. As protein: CASSSRQSPLATSDTQYF.

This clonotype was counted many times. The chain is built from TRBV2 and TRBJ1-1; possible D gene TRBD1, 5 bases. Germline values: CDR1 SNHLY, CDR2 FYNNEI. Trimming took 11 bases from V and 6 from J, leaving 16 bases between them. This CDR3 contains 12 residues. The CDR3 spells CACGGLGSEAFF. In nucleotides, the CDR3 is TGTGCCTGCGGGGGGTTAGGGTCTGAAGCTTTCTTT.

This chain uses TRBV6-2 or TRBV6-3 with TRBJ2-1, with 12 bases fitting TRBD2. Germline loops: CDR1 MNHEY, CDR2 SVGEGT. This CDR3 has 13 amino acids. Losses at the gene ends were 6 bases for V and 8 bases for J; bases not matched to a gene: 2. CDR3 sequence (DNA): TGTGCCAGCAGACTAGCGGGAGGCTATGAGCAGTTCTTC. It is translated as CASRLAGGYEQFF.

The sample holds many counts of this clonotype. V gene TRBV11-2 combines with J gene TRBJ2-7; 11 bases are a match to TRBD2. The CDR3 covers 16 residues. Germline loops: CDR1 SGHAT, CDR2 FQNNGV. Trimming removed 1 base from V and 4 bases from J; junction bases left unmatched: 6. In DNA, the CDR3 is TGTGCCAGCAGCTTAGGGGCTAGCGGGAGGTTATACGAGCAGTACTTC. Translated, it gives CASSLGASGRLYEQYF.

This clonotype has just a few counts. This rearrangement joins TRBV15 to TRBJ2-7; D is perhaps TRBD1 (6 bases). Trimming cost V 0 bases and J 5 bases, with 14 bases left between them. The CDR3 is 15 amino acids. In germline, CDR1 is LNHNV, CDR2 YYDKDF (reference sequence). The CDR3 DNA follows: TGTGCCACCAGCAGAGATCGCGCAGGGGTCGACGAGCAGTACTTC. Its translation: CATSRDRAGVDEQYF.

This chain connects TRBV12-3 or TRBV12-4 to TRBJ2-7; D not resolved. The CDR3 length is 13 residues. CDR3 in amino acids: CTQEAQNSYEQYF. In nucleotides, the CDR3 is TGTACCCAGGAAGCGCAGAACTCCTACGAGCAGTACTTC.

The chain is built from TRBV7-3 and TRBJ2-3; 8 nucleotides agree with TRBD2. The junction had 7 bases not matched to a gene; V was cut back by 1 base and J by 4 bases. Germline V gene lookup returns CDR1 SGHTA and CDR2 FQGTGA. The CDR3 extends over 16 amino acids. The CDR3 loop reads CASSLMAGGRADTQYF. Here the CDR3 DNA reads TGTGCCAGCAGCTTAATGGCGGGGGGCCGAGCAGATACGCAGTATTTT.

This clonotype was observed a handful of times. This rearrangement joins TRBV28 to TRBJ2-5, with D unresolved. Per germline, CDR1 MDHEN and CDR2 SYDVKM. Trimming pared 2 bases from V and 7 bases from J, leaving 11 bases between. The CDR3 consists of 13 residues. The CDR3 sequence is CASSLIGLRTQYF. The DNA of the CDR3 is TGTGCCAGCAGTTTAATTGGCCTGAGGACCCAGTACTTC.

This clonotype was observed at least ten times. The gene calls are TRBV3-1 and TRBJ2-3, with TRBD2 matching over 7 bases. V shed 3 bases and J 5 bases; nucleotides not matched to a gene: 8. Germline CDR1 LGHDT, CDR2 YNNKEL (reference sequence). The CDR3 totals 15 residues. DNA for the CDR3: TGTGCCAGCAGCCATGGACTAGGGTCCGTAGATACGCAGTATTTT. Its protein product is CASSHGLGSVDTQYF.

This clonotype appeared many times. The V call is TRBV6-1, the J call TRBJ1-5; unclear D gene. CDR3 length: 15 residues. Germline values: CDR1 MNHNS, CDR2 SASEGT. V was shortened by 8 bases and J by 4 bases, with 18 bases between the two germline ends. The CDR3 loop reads CASARLADLNQPQHF. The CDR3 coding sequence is TGTGCCAGCGCTCGCTTGGCGGACCTAAATCAGCCCCAGCATTTT.

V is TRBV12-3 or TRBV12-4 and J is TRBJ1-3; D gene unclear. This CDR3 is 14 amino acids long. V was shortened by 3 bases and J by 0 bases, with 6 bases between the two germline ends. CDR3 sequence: CASSFAISGNTIYF. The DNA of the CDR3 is TGTGCCAGCAGTTTTGCCATCTCTGGAAACACCATATATTTT.

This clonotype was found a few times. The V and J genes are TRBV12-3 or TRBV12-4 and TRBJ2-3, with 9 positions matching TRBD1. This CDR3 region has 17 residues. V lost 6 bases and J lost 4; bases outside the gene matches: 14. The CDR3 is CASSDLPGDRDPDTQYF. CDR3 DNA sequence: TGTGCCAGCAGCGATTTGCCGGGGGACAGGGATCCAGATACGCAGTATTTT.

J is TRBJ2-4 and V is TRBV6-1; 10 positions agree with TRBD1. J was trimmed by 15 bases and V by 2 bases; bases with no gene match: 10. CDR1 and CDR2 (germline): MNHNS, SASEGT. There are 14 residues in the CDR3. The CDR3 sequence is CASSEPGQGGRGYF. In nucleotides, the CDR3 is TGTGCCAGCAGTGAACCCGGACAGGGGGGGCGAGGGTACTTC.

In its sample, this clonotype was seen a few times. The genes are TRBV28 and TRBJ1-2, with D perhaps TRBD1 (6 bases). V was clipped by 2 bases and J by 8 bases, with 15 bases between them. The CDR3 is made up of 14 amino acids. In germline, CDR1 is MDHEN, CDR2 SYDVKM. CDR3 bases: TGTGCCAGCAGTTTAGTTAAGGGGGGTGGCGGCTACACCTTC. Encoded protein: CASSLVKGGGGYTF.

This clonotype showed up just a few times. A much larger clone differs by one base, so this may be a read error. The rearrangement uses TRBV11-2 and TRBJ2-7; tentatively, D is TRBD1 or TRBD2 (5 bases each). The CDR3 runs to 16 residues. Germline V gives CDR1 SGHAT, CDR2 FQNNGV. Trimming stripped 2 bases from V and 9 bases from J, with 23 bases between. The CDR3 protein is CASSLRTRDGFSGQYF. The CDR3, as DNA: TGTGCCAGCAGCTTAAGAACCCGGGACGGCTTTTCGGGGCAGTACTTC.

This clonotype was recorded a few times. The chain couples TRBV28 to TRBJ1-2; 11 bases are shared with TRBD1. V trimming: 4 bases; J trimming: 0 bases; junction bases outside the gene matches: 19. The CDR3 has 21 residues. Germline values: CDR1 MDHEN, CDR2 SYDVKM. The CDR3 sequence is CASSSLNLAPGQGVANYGYTF. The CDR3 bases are TGTGCCAGCAGTTCCCTCAACCTCGCCCCGGGACAGGGGGTAGCTAACTATGGCTACACCTTC.

This CDR3 is CASSLVGGEREQYF. The CDR3 DNA is TGCGCCAGCAGCTTGGTCGGGGGCGAAAGGGAGCAGTACTTC. This chain joins TRBV5-1 and TRBJ2-7, with D possibly called TRBD1 or TRBD2 (6 bases each). Germline V gene data show CDR1 as SGHRS and CDR2 as YFSETQ. V lost 0 bases to trimming and J lost 7 bases, with 14 bases between them. This CDR3 region has 14 residues. The variable domain in full, with the rest retrieved from reference TRBV5-1 and TRBJ2-7, is KAGVTQTPRYLIKTRGQQVTLSCSPISGHRSVSWYQQTPGQGLQFLFEYFSETQRNKGNFPGRFSGRQFSNSRSEMNVSTLELGDSALYLCASSLVGGEREQYFGPGTRLTVT.

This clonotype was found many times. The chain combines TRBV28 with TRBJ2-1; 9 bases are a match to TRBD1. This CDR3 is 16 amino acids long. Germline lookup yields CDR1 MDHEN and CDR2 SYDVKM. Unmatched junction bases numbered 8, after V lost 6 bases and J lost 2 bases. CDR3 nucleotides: TGTGCCAGCAGCTCCGCCGGGACAGGGACCTACAATGAGCAGTTCTTC. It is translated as CASSSAGTGTYNEQFF.

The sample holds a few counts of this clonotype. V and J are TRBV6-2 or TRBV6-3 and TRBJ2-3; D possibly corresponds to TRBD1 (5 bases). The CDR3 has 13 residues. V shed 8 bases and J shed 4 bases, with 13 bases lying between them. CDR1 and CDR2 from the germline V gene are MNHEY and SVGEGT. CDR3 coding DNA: TGTGCCAGCCGAAGGGGAAGTTCAGATACGCAGTATTTT. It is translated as CASRRGSSDTQYF.

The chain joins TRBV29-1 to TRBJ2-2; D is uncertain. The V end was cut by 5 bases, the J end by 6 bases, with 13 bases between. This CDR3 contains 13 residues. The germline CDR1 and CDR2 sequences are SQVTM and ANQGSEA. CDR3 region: CSVRVTRAGELFF. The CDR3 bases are TGCAGCGTTCGTGTTACTCGGGCCGGGGAGCTGTTTTTT.

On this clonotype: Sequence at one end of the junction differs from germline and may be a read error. The CDR3 coding sequence is TGTGCCATCAGTGCTTCGGGGGCGGGTGAGCGGTTCTTC. This gives the protein CAISASGAGERFF. V usage is TRBV10-3 and J usage is TRBJ2-1; perhaps D is TRBD1 or TRBD2 (6 bases each). The CDR3 is 13 residues long. Germline V gene sequence: CDR1 ENHRY, CDR2 SYGVKD.

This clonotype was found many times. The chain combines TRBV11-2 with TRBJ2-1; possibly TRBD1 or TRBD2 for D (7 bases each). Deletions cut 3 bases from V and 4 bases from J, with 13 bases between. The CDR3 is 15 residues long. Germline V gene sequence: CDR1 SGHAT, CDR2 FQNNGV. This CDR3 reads CASSLGRGGYNEQFF. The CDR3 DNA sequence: TGTGCCAGCAGCTTGGGCAGGGGGGGTTACAATGAGCAGTTCTTC.

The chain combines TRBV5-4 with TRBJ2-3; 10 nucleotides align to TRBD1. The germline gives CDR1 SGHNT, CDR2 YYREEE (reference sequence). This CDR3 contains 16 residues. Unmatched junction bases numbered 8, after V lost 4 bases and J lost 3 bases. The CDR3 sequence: CASSPRDRGGTDTQYF. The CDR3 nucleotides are TGTGCCAGCAGCCCTCGGGACAGGGGTGGGACAGATACGCAGTATTTT. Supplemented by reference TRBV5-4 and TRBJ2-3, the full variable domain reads ETGVTQSPTHLIKTRGQQVTLRCSSQSGHNTVSWYQQALGQGPQFIFQYYREEENGRGNFPPRFSGLQFPNYSSELNVNALELDDSALYLCASSPRDRGGTDTQYFGPGTRLTVL.

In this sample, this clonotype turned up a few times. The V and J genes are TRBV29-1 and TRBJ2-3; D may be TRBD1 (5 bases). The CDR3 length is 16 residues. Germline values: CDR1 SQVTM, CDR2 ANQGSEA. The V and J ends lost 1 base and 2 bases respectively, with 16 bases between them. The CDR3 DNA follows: TGCAGCGTTGAAGGTACATCCGGACACGACACAGATACGCAGTATTTT. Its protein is CSVEGTSGHDTDTQYF.

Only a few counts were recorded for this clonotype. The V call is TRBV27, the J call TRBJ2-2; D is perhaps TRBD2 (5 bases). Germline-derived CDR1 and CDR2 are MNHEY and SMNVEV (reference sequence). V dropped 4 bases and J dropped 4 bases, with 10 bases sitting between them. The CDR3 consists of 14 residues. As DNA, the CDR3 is TGTGCCAGCAGTTGGACTTATTCCACCGGGGAGCTGTTTTTT. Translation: CASSWTYSTGELFF.

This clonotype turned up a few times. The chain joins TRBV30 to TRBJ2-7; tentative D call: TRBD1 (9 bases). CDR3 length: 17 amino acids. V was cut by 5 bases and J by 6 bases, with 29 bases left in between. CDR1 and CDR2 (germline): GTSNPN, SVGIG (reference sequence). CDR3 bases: TGTGCCTGGGGGGGGGGACAGGGCTCCGGACTAGCCTCCGAGCAGTACTTC. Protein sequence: CAWGGGQGSGLASEQYF.

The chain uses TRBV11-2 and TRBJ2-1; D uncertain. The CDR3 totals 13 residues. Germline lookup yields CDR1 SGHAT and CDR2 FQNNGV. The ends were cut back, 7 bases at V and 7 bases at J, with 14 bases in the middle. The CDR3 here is CASKGPRRNEQFF. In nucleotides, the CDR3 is TGTGCCAGCAAAGGTCCCCGAAGGAATGAGCAGTTCTTC.